The sequence of this T cell receptor beta chain was determined in a study of post-analysis software for immune sequencing data. Regarding this clonotype: Its antigen is undetermined.

The study's findings and limits: Higher frequency in patients than in controls was seen for roughly five TRBV segments, with TRBV5-6, TRBV5-1 and TRBV20-1 among them.

Germline loops: CDR1 MNHNY, CDR2 SVGAGI (reference sequence). Trimming took 5 bases from V and 3 from J, leaving 7 bases between them. This CDR3 region has 12 residues. Unique molecular identifiers featured in each of the TCR beta cDNA libraries. MiXCR was run by TCRdb on the PCR reads, yielding one entry per CDR3 protein. The data hold roughly 700,000 distinct CDR3 sequences, with about 32% observed a single time. The sequence derives from a girl between 5 and 17 years old with multiple sclerosis. Sequencing input: blood. The rearrangement uses TRBV6-6 and TRBJ1-1; D not certain. CDR3 amino acids: CASSPSDTEAFF. The CDR3 nucleotides are TGTGCCAGCAGTCCCTCGGACACTGAAGCTTTCTTT.